The 20 T cell receptor beta chains given below trace back to one sample, sequenced in a study of OX40 agonist ivuxolimab in advanced cancers. Libraries were prepared by immunoSEQ multiplex PCR; TCRdb keeps only in-frame clonotypes and omits some of them. Of roughly 61,000 clones listed, approximately 90% are singletons. The sample consisted of CD4+ or CD8+ T cells sorted from blood, taken in a trial of the OX40 agonist ivuxolimab. The receptors were sampled from an adult with an advanced solid tumor such as melanoma, head and neck, liver or kidney cancer.

The chain is built from TRBV7-9 and TRBJ2-1, with 8 bases identical to TRBD1. Germline loops: CDR1 SEHNR, CDR2 FQNEAQ (reference sequence). The CDR3 length is 12 residues. V lost 5 bases to trimming and J lost 15 bases; unmatched junction nucleotides: 9. This CDR3 reads CASSPPQGALFF. DNA of the CDR3: TGTGCCAGCAGCCCCCCCCAGGGGGCCTTGTTCTTC.

Only a few counts were recorded for this clone. The rearrangement uses TRBV5-6 and TRBJ2-7; D remains unclear. Per germline, CDR1 SGHDT and CDR2 YYEEEE. V shed 0 bases and J shed 5 bases, with 3 bases lying between them. The CDR3 spans 11 residues. CDR3 nucleotides: TGTGCCAGCAGCTTGGAACACGAGCAGTACTTC. It codes for CASSLEHEQYF.

The V gene is TRBV28, the J gene TRBJ2-7; TRBD2 matches at 7 bases. Germline CDR1 is MDHEN and CDR2 is SYDVKM. The ends lost 4 bases at V and 4 bases at J; junction bases unmatched: 10. The CDR3 totals 15 residues. The CDR3: CASSSPSGAHYEQYF. For the CDR3, the DNA is TGTGCCAGCAGTTCCCCCAGCGGGGCCCATTACGAGCAGTACTTC.

The rearrangement links TRBV4-1 to TRBJ1-2; TRBD1 agrees at 9 bases. This CDR3 is 16 amino acids long. Germline trimming cut 3 bases from V and 2 bases from J; bases unmatched to any gene: 7. Germline CDR1 reads MGHRA; CDR2 reads YSYEKL. Here the CDR3 reads CASSHSGTGPNYGYTF. The CDR3, as DNA: TGCGCCAGCAGCCACTCCGGGACAGGGCCAAACTATGGCTACACCTTC.

The chain employs TRBV6-1 and TRBJ1-4; TRBD1 matches 7 bases. Germline trimming cut 3 bases from V and 8 bases from J; bases unmatched to any gene: 12. CDR1 MNHNS and CDR2 SASEGT come from the germline V gene. CDR3 length: 16 amino acids. CDR3 nucleotide sequence: TGTGCCAGCAGTGATTGGGACAGTCTTTTTCGCGAAAAACTGTTTTTT. The encoded protein is CASSDWDSLFREKLFF.

V usage is TRBV29-1 and J usage is TRBJ1-2; a weak D match, TRBD1 (5 bases). This CDR3 is 13 amino acids long. The germline V gene encodes CDR1 SQVTM and CDR2 ANQGSEA. V was shortened by 3 bases and J by 5 bases, with 13 bases between the two germline ends. For the CDR3, the DNA is TGCAGCGTTGACAGGGAGGGTCGGTATGGCTACACCTTC. Amino acids: CSVDREGRYGYTF.

The chain employs TRBV5-1 and TRBJ2-2, with 7 bases aligning to TRBD2. CDR3 length: 14 amino acids. The V gene's germline CDR1 is SGHRS and CDR2 YFSETQ. Trimming took 7 bases from V and 5 from J; bases not matched to a gene: 8. The CDR3 nucleotides are TGCGCCAGCCGAGGGAGGGAAGGGACCGGGGAGCTGTTTTTT. The encoded protein is CASRGREGTGELFF.

The table lists this clone with a few counts. The CDR3 sequence is CASSAGQGVGYTF. Here the CDR3 DNA reads TGTGCCAGCAGTGCCGGCCAGGGCGTCGGCTACACCTTC. The chain carries TRBV6-1 and TRBJ1-2; possibly TRBD1 for D (5 bases). The CDR3 contains 13 residues. V lost 4 bases to trimming and J lost 8 bases, with 14 bases between them. Germline V gives CDR1 MNHNS, CDR2 SASEGT.

The genes are TRBV2 and TRBJ2-7; no clear D. CDR1 is SNHLY and CDR2 is FYNNEI in the germline V gene. Trimming removed 1 base from V and 2 bases from J, with 6 bases in between. CDR3 length equals 13 residues. The CDR3 protein is CASSEDSTYEQYF. The CDR3 DNA reads TGTGCCAGCAGTGAAGATAGCACCTACGAGCAGTACTTC.

This rearrangement joins TRBV19 to TRBJ2-1, with D maybe TRBD2 (6 bases). Germline V gene lookup returns CDR1 LNHDA and CDR2 SQIVND (reference sequence). V was shortened by 5 bases and J by 0 bases, with 23 bases between the two germline ends. The CDR3 consists of 19 residues. Here the CDR3 reads CASSPSSGSGSFSYNEQFF. The CDR3 DNA reads TGTGCCAGTAGTCCCTCCTCGGGTAGCGGTTCATTCTCCTACAATGAGCAGTTCTTC.

The rearrangement links TRBV27 to TRBJ1-1; a weak D match, TRBD1 (5 bases). Germline CDR1 is MNHEY and CDR2 is SMNVEV (reference sequence). Trimming stripped 4 bases from V and 1 base from J, with 22 bases between. CDR3 size: 18 residues. In DNA form, the CDR3 reads TGTGCCAGCAGTTCCGTTTATTCCGGGACCCAGAGGAACACTGAAGCTTTCTTT. Translated, it gives CASSSVYSGTQRNTEAFF.

On this clone: Different DNA sequences within this sample yield the same CDR3. The chain employs TRBV6-1 and TRBJ1-5, with 8 bases identical to TRBD1. CDR1 and CDR2 from the germline V gene are MNHNS and SASEGT. This CDR3 spans 14 amino acids. Unmatched junction bases numbered 5, after V lost 5 bases and J lost 5 bases. Here the CDR3 reads CASSRTGRDQPQHF. In DNA, the CDR3 is TGTGCCAGCAGTAGGACAGGGCGAGATCAGCCCCAGCATTTT.

The chain carries TRBV19 and TRBJ1-5, with TRBD1 identical over 8 bases. Germline values: CDR1 LNHDA, CDR2 SQIVND (reference sequence). This CDR3 region has 12 residues. V lost 5 bases and J lost 7; bases outside the gene matches: 1. For the CDR3, the DNA is TGTGCCAGTAGTTCAGGGGGCCAGCCCCAGCATTTT. Its translation: CASSSGGQPQHF.

V is TRBV30 and J is TRBJ2-5; 8 bases map to TRBD2. The CDR3 runs to 14 residues. CDR1 and CDR2 from the germline V gene are GTSNPN and SVGIG (reference sequence). The ends lost 2 bases at V and 5 bases at J; junction bases unmatched: 7. The CDR3 nucleotides read TGTGCCTGGAGTTTCGCTAGCGGGTGGGAGACCCAGTACTTC. Its protein product is CAWSFASGWETQYF.

The chain combines TRBV6-1 with TRBJ2-6; no clear D gene. This CDR3 contains 15 residues. The V end was cut by 0 bases, the J end by 4 bases, with 7 bases between. The germline V gene encodes CDR1 MNHNS and CDR2 SASEGT. The CDR3 sequence is CASSEAQPGANVLTF. The CDR3 DNA follows: TGTGCCAGCAGTGAAGCGCAGCCAGGGGCCAACGTCCTGACTTTC.

The chain uses TRBV5-1 and TRBJ2-5; possible D gene TRBD1, 6 bases. The DNA end lines up better with TRBJ2-7; the J call may be wrong. Per the germline V gene, CDR1 is SGHRS and CDR2 is YFSETQ. The CDR3 is made up of 13 amino acids. Here the CDR3 DNA reads TGCGCCAGCAGCGTACAGGGAGCCAACGAGCAGTACTTC. It yields the protein CASSVQGANEQYF.

The gene calls are TRBV27 and TRBJ1-1; D is unresolved. Germline assignment: CDR1 MNHEY and CDR2 SMNVEV (reference sequence). This CDR3 has 15 residues. The ends were cut back, 5 bases at V and 1 base at J, with 14 bases in the middle. The CDR3: CASSPIPQKNTEAFF. DNA of the CDR3: TGTGCCAGCAGTCCAATACCACAGAAGAACACTGAAGCTTTCTTT.

The chain uses TRBV7-9 and TRBJ2-7, with D possibly matching TRBD1 (6 bases). CDR3 size: 12 residues. Per the germline V gene, CDR1 is SEHNR and CDR2 is FQNEAQ (reference sequence). Deletions cut 3 bases from V and 6 bases from J, with 9 bases between. CDR3 sequence (DNA): TGTGCCAGCAGCTTTACAGGGAGCGAGCAGTACTTC. Translated: CASSFTGSEQYF.

The rearrangement uses TRBV7-2 and TRBJ1-5; D gene unclear. The V end was cut by 5 bases, the J end by 3 bases, with 14 bases between. This CDR3 is 15 amino acids long. Germline CDR1 is SGHTA and CDR2 is FQGNSA. The chain's CDR3 is CASSPGAQINQPQHF. The CDR3 DNA sequence: TGTGCCAGCAGCCCTGGAGCACAGATCAATCAGCCCCAGCATTTT. The complete variable domain, with remaining parts taken from reference TRBV7-2 and TRBJ1-5, reads GAGVSQSPSNKVTEKGKDVELRCDPISGHTALYWYRQSLGQGLEFLIYFQGNSAPDKSGLPSDRFSAERTGGSVSTLTIQRTQQEDSAVYLCASSPGAQINQPQHFGDGTRLSIL.

The rearrangement uses TRBV5-1 and TRBJ2-1, with 8 nucleotides matching TRBD1. V shed 4 bases, J shed 8 bases, and the junction held 8 bases outside the gene matches. Germline values: CDR1 SGHRS, CDR2 YFSETQ. This CDR3 has 14 residues. CDR3 bases: TGCGCCAGCAGCCAGGGACAGGCGCCCGATGAGCAGTTCTTC. As protein: CASSQGQAPDEQFF.